This TCR beta chain was captured by sequencing in a study of T-cell reconstitution after alpha-beta-depleted transplantation in children. Findings and caveats of the study: Diversity of TCRbeta at day 60 was high in some patients, arising from surviving recipient T cells and thymic progenitors. T cells produced anew were the main source of T-cell counts and diversity one year after transplant. Reportedly, roughly two months post-transplant, alpha-beta T cells arose from several hundred expanded graft clones.

Looked up from germline, CDR1 is SEHNR and CDR2 is FQNEAQ (reference sequence). V lost 3 bases and J lost 5, with 16 bases in between. CDR3 length: 15 residues. Unique molecular identifiers were incorporated into the prepared TCRbeta library. TCRdb fed the PCR reads into MiXCR, producing one record per CDR3 protein. Among approximately 500,000 distinct CDR3 sequences, about 10% were seen once, and the ten largest hold 2%. This clonotype was detected many times. Its antigen remains unknown. The TCR was taken from a child aged 2 to 10 with inherited bone marrow failure, due to receive a stem cell transplant. Material: PBMCs, obtained before TCRalphabeta/CD19-depleted stem cell transplant. The V gene is TRBV7-9, the J gene TRBJ1-1; D perhaps matches TRBD1 (6 bases). The CDR3 coding sequence is TGTGCCAGCAGCTTTGGGCGAGTGGGGGCGACTGAAGCTTTCTTT. Residues: CASSFGRVGATEAFF. The whole variable domain, filled in from reference TRBV7-9 and TRBJ1-1, reads DTGVSQNPRHKITKRGQNVTFRCDPISEHNRLYWYRQTLGQGPEFLTYFQNEAQLEKSRLLSDRFSAERPKGSFSTLEIQRTEQGDSAMYLCASSFGRVGATEAFFGQGTRLTVV.